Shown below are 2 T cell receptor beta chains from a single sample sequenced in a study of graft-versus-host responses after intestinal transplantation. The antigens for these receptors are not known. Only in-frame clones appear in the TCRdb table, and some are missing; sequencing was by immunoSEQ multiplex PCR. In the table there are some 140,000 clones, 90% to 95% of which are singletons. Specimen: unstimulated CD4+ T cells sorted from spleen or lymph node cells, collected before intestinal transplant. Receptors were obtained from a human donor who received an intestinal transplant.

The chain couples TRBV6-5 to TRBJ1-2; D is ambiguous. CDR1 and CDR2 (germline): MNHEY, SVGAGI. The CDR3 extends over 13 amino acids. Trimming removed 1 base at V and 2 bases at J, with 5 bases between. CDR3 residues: CASSYFRNYGYTF. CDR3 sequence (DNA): TGTGCCAGCAGTTACTTTCGGAACTATGGCTACACCTTC.

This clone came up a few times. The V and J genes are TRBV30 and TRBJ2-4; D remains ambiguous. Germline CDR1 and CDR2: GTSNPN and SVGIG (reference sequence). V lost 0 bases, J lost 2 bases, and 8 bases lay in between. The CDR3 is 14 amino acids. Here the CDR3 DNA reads TGTGCCTGGAGTGTAAGCAGTACCAAAAACATTCAGTACTTC. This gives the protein CAWSVSSTKNIQYF.